This paragraph covers one T cell receptor beta chain sequence. This CDR3 is built from 15 residues. Germline V gene data show CDR1 as SGDLS and CDR2 as YYNGEE. V lost 4 bases, J lost 5 bases, and 15 bases lay in between. Original processing notes: Quantification of nucleated cells was approximated via reference gene primer amplification. Libraries were prepared by immunoSEQ multiplex PCR; TCRdb keeps only in-frame clonotypes and omits some of them. Clone size and the V and J calls come from that table; the DNA yielded D and trimming. Here the sample spans tens of thousands of clones, 85% to 90% being singletons. The sample belongs to a study of blood T cell repertoires in COVID-19. Looking at the study overall: Spain, Italy and the United States supplied samples that represented acute and convalescent COVID-19. T cells, B-cell-depleted T cells, or PBMCs supplied cDNA or gDNA.

The V and J genes are TRBV9 and TRBJ1-4; tentatively, D is TRBD1 (6 bases). The sequenced sample consisted of peripheral blood. The receptor comes from a man at least 80 years old with acute or convalescent COVID-19. The CDR3 sequence is CASSPTDSLNEKLFF. CDR3 DNA sequence: TGTGCCAGCAGCCCCACGGACAGCCTAAATGAAAAACTGTTTTTT.